The 30 T cell receptor beta chains given below trace back to one sample, sequenced in a study of T-cell memory formation after mild COVID-19. Each CDR3 protein is one row after TCRdb ran MiXCR on the 5' RACE reads. The sample includes about 350,000 distinct CDR3 sequences, under 30% of them seen just once. The sequencing sample was made of PBMCs or a T cell subset sorted from them (not recorded which). The receptor set was obtained from an adult woman who had mild COVID-19 (a few samples of this study predate the infection). Cell type and time point are not known.

The J gene is TRBJ1-2, the V gene TRBV3-1, with no clear D. Trimming took 1 base from V and 6 from J, leaving 12 bases between them. Germline CDR1 is LGHDT and CDR2 is YNNKEL (reference sequence). The CDR3 has 14 residues. The CDR3: CASSQALGIHGYTF. The CDR3 nucleotides read TGTGCCAGCAGCCAAGCCCTGGGCATTCATGGCTACACCTTC.

This clonotype has only a few counts. The chain is built from TRBV20-1 and TRBJ1-2; TRBD1 matches at 8 bases. The CDR3 loop spans 15 amino acids. CDR1 DFQATT and CDR2 SNEGSKA come from the germline V gene (reference sequence). Trimming at V came to 3 bases and at J to 6 bases, leaving 12 bases not matched to a gene. Here the CDR3 reads CSASPPFDRGHGYTF. The CDR3, as DNA: TGCAGTGCTAGTCCGCCTTTTGACAGGGGACATGGCTACACCTTC.

In this sample, this clonotype turned up a few times. The chain combines TRBV12-3 or TRBV12-4 with TRBJ2-2; D uncertain. Trimming shortened V by 8 bases and J by 5 bases, and 15 bases separated the two germline ends. The CDR3 length is 14 residues. In DNA form, the CDR3 reads TGTGCCAGCTCCTCGAGTGGACCGACCGGGGAGCTGTTTTTT. It specifies CASSSSGPTGELFF.

This clonotype was seen a handful of times. V gene TRBV5-5 combines with J gene TRBJ2-3; 11 bases match TRBD2. CDR3 size: 15 residues. V trimming: 7 bases; J trimming: 3 bases; junction bases outside the gene matches: 7. Germline V gene sequence: CDR1 SGHKS, CDR2 YYEKEE (reference sequence). CDR3 sequence: CASPRLAGGTDTQYF. CDR3 coding DNA: TGTGCCAGCCCCCGGCTAGCGGGAGGAACAGATACGCAGTATTTT.

About this clonotype itself: At one boundary the junction diverges from the germline segment, which might be a read error. The chain combines TRBV7-2 with TRBJ2-7; no definite D call. The CDR3 spans 12 residues. Germline V lookup: CDR1 SGHTA, CDR2 FQGNSA. CDR3 nucleotides: TGTGCCAGCAGCTTAGGTCTTGTCGAGCCGTACTTC. Translated, it gives CASSLGLVEPYF. The full variable domain, rest sourced from reference TRBV7-2 and TRBJ2-7, is GAGVSQSPSNKVTEKGKDVELRCDPISGHTALYWYRQSLGQGLEFLIYFQGNSAPDKSGLPSDRFSAERTGGSVSTLTIQRTQQEDSAVYLCASSLGLVEPYFGPGTRLTVT.

V gene TRBV20-1 combines with J gene TRBJ2-7, with TRBD2 matching 8 bases. The V gene end was trimmed by 2 bases and the J gene end by 2 bases; junction bases not matched to a gene: 8. Germline CDR1 and CDR2: DFQATT and SNEGSKA (reference sequence). The CDR3 is 15 residues long. CDR3 sequence (DNA): TGCAGTGCTAGATCCCTAGCGGGCGCGACCTACGAGCAGTACTTC. Its protein product is CSARSLAGATYEQYF.

The chain recombines TRBV20-1 with TRBJ1-1; 8 nucleotides match TRBD1. J lost 0 bases, V lost 3 bases, and 6 bases had no gene match. Germline V gene sequence: CDR1 DFQATT, CDR2 SNEGSKA (reference sequence). This CDR3 is built from 15 residues. DNA for the CDR3: TGCAGTGCTAGTGCTCAGGGGGCCCTGAACACTGAAGCTTTCTTT. Amino acid sequence: CSASAQGALNTEAFF.

The genes are TRBV29-1 and TRBJ2-6; D not certain. CDR1 is SQVTM, CDR2 ANQGSEA, per germline. Trimming took off 4 bases at V and 3 bases at J, with 10 bases between the two ends. The CDR3 covers 14 residues. Here the CDR3 reads CSVAEIGGANVLTF. The CDR3 DNA reads as TGCAGCGTTGCCGAGATAGGTGGGGCCAACGTCCTGACTTTC.

This sequence joins TRBV30 and TRBJ2-1; tentatively, D is TRBD2 (7 bases). Trimming shortened V by 2 bases and J by 1 base, and 12 bases separated the two germline ends. The CDR3 has 15 amino acids. Germline CDR1 reads GTSNPN; CDR2 reads SVGIG (reference sequence). DNA of the CDR3: TGTGCCTGGAGTAGGGGGGGAAGGTCCTACAATGAGCAGTTCTTC. Translated, it gives CAWSRGGRSYNEQFF.

The V and J genes are TRBV7-8 and TRBJ2-6; maybe TRBD1 (6 bases). Germline values: CDR1 SGHVS, CDR2 FQNEAQ. CDR3 length: 15 residues. V was cut by 5 bases and J by 2 bases, with 10 bases left in between. The CDR3 DNA reads as TGTGCCAGCAGCCCGAGACAGGCTGGGGCCAACGTCCTGACTTTC. This encodes CASSPRQAGANVLTF.

This clonotype was observed a few times. This chain joins TRBV7-9 and TRBJ2-2; D is ambiguous. This CDR3 spans 14 amino acids. Trimming left V 6 bases short and J 2 bases short, with 10 bases between. Germline V gives CDR1 SEHNR, CDR2 FQNEAQ (reference sequence). The chain's CDR3 is CASRSLYNTGELFF. The CDR3 coding sequence is TGTGCCAGCAGGAGCCTCTACAACACCGGGGAGCTGTTTTTT.

In this sample, this clonotype turned up a few times. The gene calls are TRBV6-5 and TRBJ2-6; the D gene is possibly TRBD1 (8 bases). The V end was cut by 6 bases, the J end by 6 bases, with 15 bases between. The length of the CDR3 is 15 residues. In germline, CDR1 is MNHEY, CDR2 SVGAGI. CDR3 amino acids: CASSYTGGEANVLTF. The CDR3 DNA sequence: TGTGCCAGCAGCTATACAGGGGGGGAGGCCAACGTCCTGACTTTC.

V gene TRBV7-9 combines with J gene TRBJ1-5; TRBD1 aligns across 8 bases. This CDR3 region has 18 residues. Looked up from germline, CDR1 is SEHNR and CDR2 is FQNEAQ (reference sequence). Unmatched junction bases numbered 10, after V lost 3 bases and J lost 0 bases. The CDR3: CASSFGATGVYSNQPQHF. CDR3 sequence (DNA): TGTGCCAGCAGCTTCGGGGCGACAGGGGTGTATAGCAATCAGCCCCAGCATTTT.

The chain has TRBV7-9 and TRBJ2-7; 7 bases fit TRBD1. Germline V lookup: CDR1 SEHNR, CDR2 FQNEAQ (reference sequence). The CDR3 runs 14 residues. The V and J ends lost 5 bases and 1 base, in that order; junction bases with no gene match: 5. CDR3: CASSPLGQSYEQYF. The CDR3, as DNA: TGTGCCAGCAGCCCCCTGGGACAGTCCTACGAGCAGTACTTC.

The chain links TRBV11-1 to TRBJ2-3; a weak D match, TRBD1 (5 bases). In germline, CDR1 is SGHAT, CDR2 FQDESV (reference sequence). This CDR3 has 13 residues. V was cut by 7 bases and J by 5 bases, with 13 bases left in between. CDR3 DNA sequence: TGTGCCAGCAAGGCCAGGGCGAGAGATACGCAGTATTTT. Its translation is CASKARARDTQYF.

In its sample, this clonotype was seen a few times. This rearrangement joins TRBV7-2 to TRBJ2-1; TRBD1 matches 7 bases. The germline CDR1 and CDR2 sequences are SGHTA and FQGNSA. V was clipped by 0 bases and J by 9 bases; unmatched bases: 5. The CDR3 is made up of 14 amino acids. The CDR3 DNA reads TGTGCCAGCAGCTTAGCCGGGACAGAGACTGAGCAGTTCTTC. It translates to CASSLAGTETEQFF.

V is TRBV11-3 and J is TRBJ2-3; possible D gene TRBD2, 6 bases. Trimming stripped 0 bases from V and 9 bases from J, with 7 bases between. Germline CDR1 SGHNT, CDR2 YENEEA. There are 12 residues in the CDR3. CDR3 protein: CASSLEEGTQYF. CDR3 sequence (DNA): TGTGCCAGCAGCTTAGAGGAGGGAACGCAGTATTTT.

This clonotype has at least ten counts. The V call is TRBV4-1, the J call TRBJ1-1, with TRBD1 as a possible D gene (5 bases). Between the trimmed V and J ends, which lost 0 bases and 7 bases, there was a span of 15 bases. Germline CDR1 reads MGHRA; CDR2 reads YSYEKL. The length of the CDR3 is 15 residues. Here the CDR3 DNA reads TGCGCCAGCAGCCAAGACTCCGGGACTCAGGTTGAAGCTTTCTTT. Residues: CASSQDSGTQVEAFF.

The chain joins TRBV15 to TRBJ2-1; tentative D call: TRBD1 (6 bases). This CDR3 has 15 residues. Looked up from germline, CDR1 is LNHNV and CDR2 is YYDKDF (reference sequence). V lost 0 bases, J lost 6 bases, and 12 bases lay in between. The CDR3 region is CATSREQGRPNEQFF. CDR3 in DNA: TGTGCCACCAGCAGAGAACAGGGCCGCCCCAATGAGCAGTTCTTC.

This clonotype came up a few times. This chain joins TRBV4-1 and TRBJ2-1; D not certain. V lost 1 base, J lost 6 bases, and 10 bases lay in between. Germline V gene lookup returns CDR1 MGHRA and CDR2 YSYEKL. The CDR3 runs 14 residues. The CDR3 region has the DNA TGCGCCAGCAGCCAAGTCTCTTTGGGCAATGAGCAGTTCTTC. Protein sequence: CASSQVSLGNEQFF.

This clonotype has a handful of counts. CDR3 residues: CASSQEEGTGTTEAFF. In DNA form, the CDR3 reads TGTGCCAGCAGCCAAGAAGAGGGGACCGGGACTACTGAAGCTTTCTTT. This sequence joins TRBV4-2 and TRBJ1-1; the D gene is possibly TRBD1 (5 bases). Germline V gives CDR1 LGHNA, CDR2 YNFKEQ. V lost 0 bases and J 5 bases, leaving 16 bases between the germline ends. The CDR3 spans 16 residues.

Only a few counts were recorded for this clonotype. The chain combines TRBV27 with TRBJ2-7; 9 bases are shared with TRBD2. This CDR3 region has 14 residues. CDR1 MNHEY and CDR2 SMNVEV come from the germline V gene (reference sequence). V shed 3 bases, J shed 2 bases, and the junction held 2 bases outside the gene matches. The chain's CDR3 is CASSFIAGAYEQYF. The CDR3 nucleotides are TGTGCCAGCAGTTTTATAGCGGGGGCCTACGAGCAGTACTTC.

V is TRBV18 and J is TRBJ1-1; 9 positions match TRBD1. The CDR3 has 14 amino acids. The germline V gene encodes CDR1 KGHSH and CDR2 LQKENI. V shed 6 bases, J shed 4 bases, and the junction held 6 bases outside the gene matches. CDR3 sequence reads: CASSSGTGLTEAFF. The CDR3 DNA sequence: TGTGCCAGCTCGTCGGGGACAGGGCTCACTGAAGCTTTCTTT.

The table lists this clonotype with a few counts. V usage is TRBV12-3 or TRBV12-4 and J usage is TRBJ1-2; D perhaps matches TRBD1 (5 bases). This CDR3 is 13 amino acids long. The V end lost 2 bases, the J end lost 4 bases, and 8 bases lay between the germline ends. Written as DNA, the CDR3 is TGTGCCAGCAGTTTATACAGGACCTATGGCTACACCTTC. Amino acid sequence: CASSLYRTYGYTF.

The J gene is TRBJ2-1, the V gene TRBV12-3 or TRBV12-4; D is ambiguous. V lost 8 bases to trimming and J lost 0 bases, with 11 bases between them. This CDR3 is built from 14 residues. For the CDR3, the DNA is TGTGCCAGCTGCAGGACCCTCTCCTACAATGAGCAGTTCTTC. It yields the protein CASCRTLSYNEQFF.

This clonotype was counted a few times. The rearrangement uses TRBV5-1 and TRBJ2-3; 8 nucleotides agree with TRBD2. The CDR3 is made up of 15 amino acids. The V and J ends lost 0 bases and 7 bases, in that order; junction bases with no gene match: 7. Germline lookup yields CDR1 SGHRS and CDR2 YFSETQ. CDR3 loop: CASSLAAGGLNTQYF. The CDR3 DNA reads TGCGCCAGCAGCTTGGCGGCGGGAGGCTTGAATACGCAGTATTTT.

The V call is TRBV12-3 or TRBV12-4, the J call TRBJ1-2; no definite D call. Trimming cost V 2 bases and J 3 bases, with 10 bases left between them. The CDR3 is 14 residues long. CDR3 sequence reads: CASSLQGADYGYTF. CDR3 coding DNA: TGTGCCAGCAGTTTACAAGGAGCTGACTATGGCTACACCTTC.

The rearrangement uses TRBV7-2 and TRBJ2-2, with 10 bases fitting TRBD1. The germline CDR1 and CDR2 sequences are SGHTA and FQGNSA. The CDR3 has 15 residues. V was clipped by 6 bases and J by 5 bases; unmatched bases: 6. CDR3 amino acids: CASRLDRGHTGELFF. The CDR3 DNA follows: TGTGCCAGCAGGCTTGACAGGGGGCATACCGGGGAGCTGTTTTTT.

As regards this clonotype: The germline gene is not matched at one end of the junction; a read error may be the cause. The chain uses TRBV5-6 and TRBJ1-2; D is unclear. Germline CDR1 reads SGHDT; CDR2 reads YYEEEE. The CDR3 contains 11 residues. The CDR3 loop reads CASSLDYGYTF. The CDR3 DNA is TGTGCCAGCAGTTTGGACTATGGCTACACCTTC.

This clonotype was found a few times. CDR3 DNA: TGTGCCAGCAGCCTGTTTGGCAGCCACTACGAGCAGTACTTC. As protein: CASSLFGSHYEQYF. This chain uses TRBV27 with TRBJ2-7, with D uncertain. V lost 6 bases and J lost 3, with 15 bases in between. This CDR3 comprises 14 residues. Germline CDR1 MNHEY, CDR2 SMNVEV (reference sequence).